This TCR beta chain stems from a study of T cell repertoires in cytomegalovirus infection (dated by TCRdb to the late 2010s). Describing the broader study: Alongside well-studied HLA-B-restricted epitopes, the peptide stimulations were aimed at recently identified HLA-C-restricted CMV epitopes, whose presentation resists viral immunomodulation. The HLA type of each donor mattered for the analysis, because public TCR beta signatures pointed to carriage of CMV infection along with the matching HLA type. Overall study results and their limits: Carriers of CMV infection plus the relevant HLA type were discriminated by the cumulative frequency of public TCR beta family members in the study cohort and in an independent approximately 360-donor cohort. The ex vivo response was dominated by HLA-C-restricted CMV-specific TCR beta clonotypes, and the single most frequent clonotype in two of eight donors was supplied by these HLA-C-restricted clonotypes.

Cut back by 2 bases and 1 base, the V and J ends lie 14 bases apart. The CDR3 holds 17 amino acids from the cysteine to the phenylalanine. Left in the record is the CDR3 DNA by itself, 51 bases read in frame from the first base. The germline V gene gives CDR1 as MDHEN and CDR2 as SYDVKM. The treatment or condition label on this specimen signifies: in vitro stimulation with specific CMV peptide epitopes to enrich CMV-specific T cells. The sequencer listed for this sample is Illumina HiSeq 1500. TCRdb reprocessing: public reads trimmed at Q25 with fastp, clones called with MiXCR, in-frame beta chains kept. Identical CDR3 protein sequences are pooled into one entry, listed with their most common genes and DNA. Within this sample are about 900,000 distinct CDR3 sequences, with roughly 30% of them counted one time only. The top ten hold over 12% of the sample. For this clonotype: Its antigen is not yet known. The record has no base qualities; no much larger clone is one base away.

The sequenced sample was cultured CD8+ T cells from PBMCs, obtained from culture after CMV antigen stimulation. This clonotype was obtained from a human donor in good health (CMV status not recorded). Some clones in this sample may be carry-over from other donors' samples. Rearrangement joined TRBV28 to TRBJ2-2; matching of 5 bases hints at TRBD1 as the D gene. The CDR3 protein: CASSLPTDLLNTGELFF. The nucleotide sequence reads TGTGCCAGCAGTTTACCGACAGATCTCCTGAACACCGGGGAGCTGTTTTTT.